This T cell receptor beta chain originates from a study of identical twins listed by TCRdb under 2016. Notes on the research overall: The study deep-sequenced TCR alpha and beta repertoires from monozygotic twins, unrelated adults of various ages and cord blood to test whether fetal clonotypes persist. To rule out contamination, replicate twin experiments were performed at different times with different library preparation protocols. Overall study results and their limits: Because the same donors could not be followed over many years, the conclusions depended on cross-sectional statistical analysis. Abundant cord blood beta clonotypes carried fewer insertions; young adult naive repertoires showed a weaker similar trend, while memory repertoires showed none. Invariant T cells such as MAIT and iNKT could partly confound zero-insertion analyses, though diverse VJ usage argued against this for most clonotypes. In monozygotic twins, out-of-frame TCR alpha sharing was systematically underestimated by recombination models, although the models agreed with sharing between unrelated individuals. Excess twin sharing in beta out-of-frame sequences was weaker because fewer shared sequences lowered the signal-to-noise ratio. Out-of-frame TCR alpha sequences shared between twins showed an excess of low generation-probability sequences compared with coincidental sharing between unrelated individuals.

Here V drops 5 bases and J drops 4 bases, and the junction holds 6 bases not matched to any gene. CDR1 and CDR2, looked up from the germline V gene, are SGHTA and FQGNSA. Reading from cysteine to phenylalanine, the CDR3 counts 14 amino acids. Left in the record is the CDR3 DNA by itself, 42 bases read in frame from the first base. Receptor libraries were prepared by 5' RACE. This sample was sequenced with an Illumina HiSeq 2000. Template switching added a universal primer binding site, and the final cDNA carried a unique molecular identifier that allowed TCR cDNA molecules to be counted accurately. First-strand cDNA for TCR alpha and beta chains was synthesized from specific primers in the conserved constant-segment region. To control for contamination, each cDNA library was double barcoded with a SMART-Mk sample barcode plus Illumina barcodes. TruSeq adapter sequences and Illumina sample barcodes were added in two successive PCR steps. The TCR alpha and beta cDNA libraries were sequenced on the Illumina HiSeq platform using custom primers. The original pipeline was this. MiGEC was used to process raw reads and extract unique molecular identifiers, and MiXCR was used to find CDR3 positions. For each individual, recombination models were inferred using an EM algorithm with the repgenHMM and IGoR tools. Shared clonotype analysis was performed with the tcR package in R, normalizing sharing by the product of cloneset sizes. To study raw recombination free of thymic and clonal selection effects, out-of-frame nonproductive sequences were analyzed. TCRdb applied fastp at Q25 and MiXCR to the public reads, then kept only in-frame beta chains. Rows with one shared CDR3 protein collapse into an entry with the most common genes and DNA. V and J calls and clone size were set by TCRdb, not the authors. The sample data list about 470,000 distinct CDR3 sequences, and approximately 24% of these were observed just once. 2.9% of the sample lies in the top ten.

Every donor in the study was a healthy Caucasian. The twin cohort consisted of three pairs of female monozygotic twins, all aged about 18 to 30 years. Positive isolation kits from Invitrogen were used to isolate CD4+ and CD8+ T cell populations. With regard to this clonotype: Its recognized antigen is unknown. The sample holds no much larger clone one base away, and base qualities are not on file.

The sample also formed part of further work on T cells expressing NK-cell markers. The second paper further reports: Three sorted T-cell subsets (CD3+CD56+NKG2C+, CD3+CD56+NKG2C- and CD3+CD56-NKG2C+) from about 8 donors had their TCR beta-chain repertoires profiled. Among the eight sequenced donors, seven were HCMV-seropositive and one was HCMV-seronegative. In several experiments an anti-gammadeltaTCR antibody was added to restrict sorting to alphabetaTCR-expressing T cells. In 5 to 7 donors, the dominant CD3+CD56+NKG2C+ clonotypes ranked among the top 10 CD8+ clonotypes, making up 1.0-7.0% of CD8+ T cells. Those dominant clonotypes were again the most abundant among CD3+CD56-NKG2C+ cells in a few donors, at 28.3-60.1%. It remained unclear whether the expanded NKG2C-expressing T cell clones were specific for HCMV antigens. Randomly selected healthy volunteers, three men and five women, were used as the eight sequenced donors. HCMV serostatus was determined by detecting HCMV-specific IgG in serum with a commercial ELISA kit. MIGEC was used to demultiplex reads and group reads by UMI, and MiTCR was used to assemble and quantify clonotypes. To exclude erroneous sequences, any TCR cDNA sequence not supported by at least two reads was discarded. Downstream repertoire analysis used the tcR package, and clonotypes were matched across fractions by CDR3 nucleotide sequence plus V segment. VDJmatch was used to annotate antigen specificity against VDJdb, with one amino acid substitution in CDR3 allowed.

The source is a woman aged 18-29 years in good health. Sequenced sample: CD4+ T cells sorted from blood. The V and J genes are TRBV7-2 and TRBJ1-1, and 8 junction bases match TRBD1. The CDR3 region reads CASSPPGGITEAFF. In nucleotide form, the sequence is TGTGCCAGCAGCCCTCCAGGGGGCATCACTGAAGCTTTCTTT.